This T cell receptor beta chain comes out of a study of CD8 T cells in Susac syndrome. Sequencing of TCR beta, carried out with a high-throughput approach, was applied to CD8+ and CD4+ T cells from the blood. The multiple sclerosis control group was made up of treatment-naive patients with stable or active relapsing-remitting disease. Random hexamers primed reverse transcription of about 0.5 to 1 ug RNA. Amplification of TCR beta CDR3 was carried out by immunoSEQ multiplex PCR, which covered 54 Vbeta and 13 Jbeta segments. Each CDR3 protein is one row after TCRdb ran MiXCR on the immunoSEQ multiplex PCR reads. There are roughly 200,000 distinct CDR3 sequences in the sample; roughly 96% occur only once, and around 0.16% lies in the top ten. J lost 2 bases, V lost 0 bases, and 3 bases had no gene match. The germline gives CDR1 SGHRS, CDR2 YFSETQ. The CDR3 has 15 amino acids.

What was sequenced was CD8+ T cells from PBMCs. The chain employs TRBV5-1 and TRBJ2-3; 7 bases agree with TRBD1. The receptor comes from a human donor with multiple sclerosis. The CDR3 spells CASSLGQGITDTQYF. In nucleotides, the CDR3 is TGCGCCAGCAGCTTGGGACAGGGAATCACAGATACGCAGTATTTT.